This TCR beta chain was recovered during a study of blood T cell repertoires in COVID-19. Using immunoSEQ multiplex PCR, the repertoire was profiled, and TCRdb retains in-frame clones only, with some absent. Of some 150,000 clones in the sample, roughly 79% were seen once. The length of the CDR3 is 12 residues. V lost 7 bases and J 8 bases, leaving 14 bases between the germline ends. Looked up from germline, CDR1 is MNHEY and CDR2 is SVGAGI. The sample was peripheral blood. The rearrangement links TRBV6-5 to TRBJ1-2; D might be TRBD1 (5 bases). The TCR comes from a human donor with acute or convalescent COVID-19. The donor label of this sample is uncertain. The CDR3: CASTLWDSGYTF. CDR3 coding DNA: TGTGCCAGCACTCTCTGGGACTCGGGCTACACCTTC.